Detailed here is one T cell receptor beta chain. This clone was seen only a few times. Its binding antigen is unknown. No clone much larger than this one lies a single base away; base qualities are absent. The data were obtained in a study of shared clonotypes between healthy human individuals (TCRdb year 2020). Regarding the research as a whole: Three men and two women, aged 18 to 49 years, made up the cohort. For each donor, three plates each were used for CD4 naive and CD4 memory, two plates were used for CD8 naive, and one plate was used for CD8 memory. The study deeply sequenced blood TCR repertoires of about 5 healthy adults to estimate repertoire size and the extent of clonotype sharing between individuals. To increase sequencing depth and limit assay-specific biases, different laboratories used diverse techniques to prepare libraries and sequence TCR repertoires. Each donor's leukapheresis produced roughly between about 0.9 and 9.5 billion PBMCs.

Donors were healthy HIV-negative adults with no recently reported acute infections or vaccinations. Every donor was a Caucasian adult living in Nashville, Tennessee, USA. CD4+ T cells were enriched by magnetic negative selection, after which naive cells were positively selected on CD45RA and the negative fraction was taken as the memory subset. Blood was obtained by leukapheresis, after which PBMCs were separated by Ficoll-Histopaque density gradient centrifugation and cryopreserved in liquid nitrogen vapor phase. Analytical flow cytometry was used to check the purity and quantity of every magnetically sorted T cell population. Each sorted fraction had its genomic DNA isolated and then quantified by UV absorbance on a Nanodrop 2000c. What the authors observed across the whole study: Only blood was sampled, and tissue TCR repertoires likely differ from those in blood. The genetic and exposure-history diversity represented was limited by the small number of donors. Rarefaction of sorted-subset datasets indicated incomplete sequencing despite the large sequencing depth. Pairwise subsampling indicated that sequencing depth was expected to affect the degree of clonotype sharing among donors. Across a handful of donors, about 4.5% of naive CD4, over 3% of naive CD8, 2.3% of memory CD4, and over 0.35% of memory CD8 clonotypes were shared. Compared with non-shared clonotypes, clonotypes shared by all four sorted-subset donors had higher generation probabilities. Larger estimated clonotype richness was generally found for naive subsets than for memory subsets.

The germline V gene sets CDR1 to SGHVS and CDR2 to FNYEAQ. V loses 3 bases, J loses 2 bases, and the germline ends lie 7 bases apart. From the cysteine up to the phenylalanine, the CDR3 has a length of 14 residues. Kept here is only the CDR3 DNA, which spans 42 bases and is read in frame from base 1. TCR CDR3 regions were amplified from genomic DNA by multiplex PCR using the deep immunoSEQ assay. Extracted genomic DNA from each cell subset was spread evenly across all wells of several immunoSEQ 96-well plates, with each plate serving as a replicate. For sorted subsets, 200 to 250 ng of genomic DNA, equivalent to 30,000 or so T cell genomes, went into each replicate PCR. The purified libraries were quantified using a Qubit 3.0 fluorometer, sized with a Bioanalyzer 2100, and then quantified again using the KAPA Library Quantification kit. Every immunoSEQ 96-well plate was sequenced on a dedicated single-read 150-cycle Illumina NextSeq 550 flow cell. From the authors' description of their analysis: Because the immunoSEQ output included only junctional sequences and no quality scores, the filtering could not be the same as the filtering used for full-length reads. To assign V/J genes and CDR3, sequences were annotated using PyIR, a Python wrapper for IgBLAST v1.9, with IMGT germline references. Any read was removed if the V/J assignment was weak (E-value above 1e-6), the CDR3 was missing, or the read contained stop codons, out-of-frame junctions, or ambiguous translated residues. V3J clonotypes were defined by identical inferred V gene, J gene, and CDR3 amino acid sequence. The percentage overlap between two repertoires was calculated by dividing the number of shared unique clonotypes by the size of the smaller repertoire. RTK rarefaction, the Chao1 estimator, and Recon v2.1 estimates of unobserved clonotypes were used to assess repertoire richness. Generation probabilities were computed with OLGA for all TCRbeta clonotypes obtained by the gDNA method from several donors. This immuneACCESS table, as held by TCRdb, lists in-frame sequences with V and J called but not all clones. Of the missing ones, under half trace to an unresolved V gene in checked studies; the others have no known cause. The V and J calls and the clone size are those of that table, but D and trimming were determined from the DNA. The sample profile shows over a million clones; approximately 78% of them were found once. In total, the top ten clones hold 0.52% of the sample.

The receptor's source is a young man in good health. Some clones in this sample may be carry-over from other donors' samples. The sequencing input was memory CD4+ T cells from PBMCs. The sample's cell subset or site label, decoded: CD45RA-negative fraction. This chain joins TRBV7-6 to TRBJ2-2; the D segment could be TRBD2, given 6 matching bases. The nucleotide sequence is given as TGTGCCAGCAGCTTCGGGACTAACACCGGGGAGCTGTTTTTT. Translated, this is CASSFGTNTGELFF.